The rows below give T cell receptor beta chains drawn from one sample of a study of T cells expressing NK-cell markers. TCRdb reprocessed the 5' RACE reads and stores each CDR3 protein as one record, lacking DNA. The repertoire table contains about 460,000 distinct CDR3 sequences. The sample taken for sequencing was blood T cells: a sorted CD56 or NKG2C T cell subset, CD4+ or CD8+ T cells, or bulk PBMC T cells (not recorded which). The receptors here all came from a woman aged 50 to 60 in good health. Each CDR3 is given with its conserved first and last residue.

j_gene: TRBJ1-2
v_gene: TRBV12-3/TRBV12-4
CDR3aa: CASSLVVPYGYTF

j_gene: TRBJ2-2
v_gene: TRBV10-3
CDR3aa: CAISESDEGLNTGELFF

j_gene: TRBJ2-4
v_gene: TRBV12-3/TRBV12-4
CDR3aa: CASSFSGDIQYF

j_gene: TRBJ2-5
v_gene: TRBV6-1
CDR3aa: CATDPTGNQETQYF

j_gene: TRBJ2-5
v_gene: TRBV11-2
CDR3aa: CASRFPSGGGGETQYF

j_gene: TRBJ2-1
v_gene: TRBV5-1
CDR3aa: CASRASGSKKDQGNEQFF

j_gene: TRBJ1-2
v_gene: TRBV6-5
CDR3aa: CASSYSGRGSGYTF

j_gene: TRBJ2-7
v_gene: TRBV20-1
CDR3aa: CSAGTISSLTYEQYF

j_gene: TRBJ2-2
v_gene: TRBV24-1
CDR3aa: CATSDAWTGHTGELFF

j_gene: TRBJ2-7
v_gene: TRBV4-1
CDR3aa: CASSELAGNYEQYF

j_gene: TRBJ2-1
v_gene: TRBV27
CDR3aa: CASTHRKQSRMGTDNEQFF

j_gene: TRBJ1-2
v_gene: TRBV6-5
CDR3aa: CASRAPMPGGRGYTF

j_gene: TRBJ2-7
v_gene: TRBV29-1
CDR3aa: CSVEAGRSYEQYF

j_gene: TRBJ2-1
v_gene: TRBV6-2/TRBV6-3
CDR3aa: CASSYSTAAQIGNEQFF

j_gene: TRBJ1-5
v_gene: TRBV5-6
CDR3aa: CASSLSGLDNQPQHF

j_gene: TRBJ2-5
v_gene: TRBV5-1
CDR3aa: CASSSAGQETQYF

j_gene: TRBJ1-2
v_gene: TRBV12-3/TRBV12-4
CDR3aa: CASTNDRRGEGYTF

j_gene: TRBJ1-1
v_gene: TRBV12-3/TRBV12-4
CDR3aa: CASSFDRTSEAFF

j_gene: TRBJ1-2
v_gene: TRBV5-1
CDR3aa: CASSLSGPNYGYTF

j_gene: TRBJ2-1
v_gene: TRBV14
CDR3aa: CASSSLSGNFYNEQFF

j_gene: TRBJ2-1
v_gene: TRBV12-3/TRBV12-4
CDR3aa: CASTEAGGVSDEQFF

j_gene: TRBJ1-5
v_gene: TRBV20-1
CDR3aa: CSASGGQGNQPQHF

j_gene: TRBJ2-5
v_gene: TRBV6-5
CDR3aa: CASRPPRGRVQETQYF

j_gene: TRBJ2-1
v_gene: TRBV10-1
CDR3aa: CASSDQLSLGDEQFF

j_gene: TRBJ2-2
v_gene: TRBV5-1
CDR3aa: CASSTQPLAGERTGELVF